This entry lists 24 T cell receptor beta chains sequenced from one sample in a study of blood T cell repertoires in COVID-19. The repertoire was sequenced with immunoSEQ multiplex PCR; TCRdb's copy has only in-frame clones and lacks some. The sample lists 190,000 or so clones; around 86% were seen once. The sample was peripheral blood. The receptors stem from a middle-aged man with active or convalescent COVID-19.

V usage is TRBV4-1 and J usage is TRBJ2-7; possible D gene TRBD2, 5 bases. The CDR3 loop spans 15 amino acids. V was trimmed by 4 bases and J by 4 bases, leaving 17 bases between them. Germline CDR1 MGHRA, CDR2 YSYEKL. CDR3 in amino acids: CASSPSGKGRYEQYF. The DNA for the CDR3 is TGCGCCAGCAGCCCCTCGGGGAAGGGAAGGTACGAGCAGTACTTC.

In this sample, this clone turned up once. The rearrangement uses TRBV11-2 and TRBJ2-1; maybe TRBD2 (6 bases). The CDR3 consists of 13 residues. V was clipped by 5 bases and J by 9 bases, with 14 bases between them. CDR1 and CDR2 from the germline V gene are SGHAT and FQNNGV. The CDR3, as DNA: TGTGCCAGCAGCGCGCGGACTATGGGTGAGCAGTTCTTC. Translating it yields CASSARTMGEQFF.

This chain joins TRBV10-3 and TRBJ2-1; D may be TRBD2 (6 bases). Germline CDR1 and CDR2: ENHRY and SYGVKD. The CDR3 totals 9 residues. The V and J ends lost 10 bases and 10 bases respectively, with 8 bases between them. The CDR3: CATGEEQFF. The CDR3, as DNA: TGTGCCACGGGAGAAGAGCAGTTCTTC.

This chain uses TRBV28 with TRBJ2-4; perhaps TRBD2 as D (6 bases). Trimming stripped 2 bases from V and 3 bases from J, with 17 bases between. There are 17 residues in the CDR3. CDR1 MDHEN and CDR2 SYDVKM come from the germline V gene. The CDR3 sequence: CASSLGSAGPGKNIQYF. The CDR3 nucleotides are TGTGCCAGCAGTTTAGGGAGCGCGGGGCCGGGCAAAAACATTCAGTACTTC.

The rearrangement links TRBV24-1 to TRBJ1-5; D possibly corresponds to TRBD1 (6 bases). The germline CDR1 and CDR2 sequences are KGHDR and SFDVKD. This CDR3 contains 16 residues. V dropped 4 bases and J dropped 4 bases, with 16 bases sitting between them. The CDR3 sequence is CATSETPRGGNQPQHF. As DNA, the CDR3 is TGTGCCACCAGTGAAACACCCAGGGGTGGTAATCAGCCCCAGCATTTT.

V usage is TRBV5-1 and J usage is TRBJ1-4; a weak D match, TRBD1 (5 bases). Germline-derived CDR1 and CDR2 are SGHRS and YFSETQ. Trimming removed 0 bases at V and 0 bases at J, with 9 bases between. The CDR3 is 16 amino acids. The CDR3 protein is CASSLVPGATNEKLFF. The CDR3 DNA reads as TGCGCCAGCAGCTTGGTCCCGGGGGCAACTAATGAAAAACTGTTTTTT.

This clone appeared a few times. The gene calls are TRBV3-1 (or the pseudogene TRBV3-2) and TRBJ1-6, with D possibly being TRBD1 (5 bases). Trimming took 4 bases from V and 9 from J, leaving 13 bases between them. Germline-derived CDR1 and CDR2 are LGHDT and YNNKEL (reference sequence). The CDR3 consists of 14 residues. CDR3 amino acids: CASSPVGGSSPLHF. The CDR3, as DNA: TGTGCCAGCAGCCCAGTGGGGGGGTCTTCACCCCTCCACTTT.

V usage is TRBV10-3 and J usage is TRBJ1-4, with D perhaps TRBD1 (5 bases). The germline gives CDR1 ENHRY, CDR2 SYGVKD. Deletions cut 0 bases from V and 8 bases from J, with 7 bases between. The CDR3 is 13 residues long. CDR3 sequence: CAISESEGEKLFF. CDR3 sequence (DNA): TGTGCCATCAGTGAGTCGGAGGGGGAAAAACTGTTTTTT.

This clone was found once. The chain links TRBV7-3 to TRBJ2-2, with 7 bases aligning to TRBD1. With V trimmed by 5 bases and J by 1 base, 4 bases remained unmatched. The germline gives CDR1 SGHTA, CDR2 FQGTGA. This CDR3 region has 15 residues. CDR3: CASSPDRENTGELFF. The CDR3 DNA reads TGTGCCAGCAGCCCCGACAGGGAGAACACCGGGGAGCTGTTTTTT.

The rearrangement uses TRBV5-6 and TRBJ2-3; D possibly corresponds to TRBD2 (5 bases). Trimming removed 4 bases at V and 4 bases at J, with 13 bases between. The CDR3 loop spans 14 amino acids. Germline lookup yields CDR1 SGHDT and CDR2 YYEEEE. CDR3 in DNA: TGTGCCAGCAGCGACGACGGGGTGGCAGATACGCAGTATTTT. It codes for CASSDDGVADTQYF.

This clone was counted between two and nine times. The gene calls are TRBV19 and TRBJ1-1, with a tentative D call TRBD1 (5 bases). The CDR3 is 14 amino acids. Germline V gives CDR1 LNHDA, CDR2 SQIVND (reference sequence). Trimming left V 7 bases short and J 4 bases short, with 16 bases between. The CDR3: CASKLTETPTEAFF. In DNA, the CDR3 is TGTGCCAGTAAGTTGACAGAGACCCCCACTGAAGCTTTCTTT.

This chain uses TRBV9 with TRBJ1-2; 12 positions match TRBD1. Germline-derived CDR1 and CDR2 are SGDLS and YYNGEE. This CDR3 has 14 amino acids. J gave up 7 bases and V 4 bases, and 5 bases lay outside the gene matches. CDR3 residues: CASSHGTGGFGYTF. CDR3 DNA sequence: TGTGCCAGCAGCCACGGGACAGGGGGCTTTGGCTACACCTTC.

The CDR3 sequence is CSVEEGYSGTGELFF. CDR3 nucleotides: TGCAGCGTTGAAGAGGGGTATTCGGGGACCGGGGAGCTGTTTTTT. The chain carries TRBV29-1 and TRBJ2-2, with D perhaps matching TRBD2 (5 bases). V shed 0 bases and J shed 5 bases, with 13 bases lying between them. There are 15 residues in the CDR3. Looked up from germline, CDR1 is SQVTM and CDR2 is ANQGSEA.

This clone appeared once. The rearrangement uses TRBV2 and TRBJ1-5, with 11 positions matching TRBD1. V shed 0 bases, J shed 4 bases, and the junction held 5 bases outside the gene matches. The CDR3 is 17 amino acids. CDR1 and CDR2 from the germline V gene are SNHLY and FYNNEI. The CDR3 spells CASSEAGTGGRNQPQHF. The CDR3 nucleotides read TGTGCCAGCAGTGAAGCGGGGACAGGGGGAAGGAATCAGCCCCAGCATTTT.

This clone was counted ten times or more. This chain links TRBV7-2 with TRBJ1-6; 10 bases are shared with TRBD1. CDR3 length equals 15 residues. Germline V gene data show CDR1 as SGHTA and CDR2 as FQGNSA. Losses at the gene ends were 4 bases for V and 9 bases for J; bases not matched to a gene: 6. The CDR3 nucleotides read TGTGCCAGCAGCTCGGTGGGACAGGGGAGTTCACCCCTCCACTTT. Its translation is CASSSVGQGSSPLHF.

The chain is built from TRBV19 and TRBJ2-2; TRBD1 matches 9 bases. The V segment lost 8 bases and the J segment 3 bases; nucleotides outside the gene matches: 16. This CDR3 has 18 residues. Germline values: CDR1 LNHDA, CDR2 SQIVND (reference sequence). CDR3 in DNA: TGTGCCAGTTTTCCTTGGGACAGGGTATCCTCCGACACCGGGGAGCTGTTTTTT. It codes for CASFPWDRVSSDTGELFF.

The rearrangement links TRBV24-1 to TRBJ2-1, with TRBD2 matching over 12 bases. The length of the CDR3 is 16 residues. The V segment lost 4 bases and the J segment 4 bases; nucleotides outside the gene matches: 4. Germline lookup yields CDR1 KGHDR and CDR2 SFDVKD. The CDR3 reads CATSESGLAGYNEQFF. CDR3 nucleotide sequence: TGTGCCACCAGTGAGAGTGGACTAGCGGGGTACAATGAGCAGTTCTTC.

The sample holds a few counts of this clone. This chain connects TRBV4-3 to TRBJ2-5, with 8 bases identical to TRBD1. The CDR3 runs to 15 residues. Trimming took 0 bases from V and 5 from J; bases not matched to a gene: 5. Germline loops: CDR1 LGHNA, CDR2 YSLEER. This chain's CDR3 is CASSQDRTGWETQYF. CDR3 coding DNA: TGCGCCAGCAGCCAAGACAGGACAGGGTGGGAGACCCAGTACTTC.

The chain joins TRBV7-8 to TRBJ1-1, with 8 bases lining up with TRBD1. V trimming: 5 bases; J trimming: 5 bases; junction bases outside the gene matches: 7. This CDR3 has 14 residues. Germline-derived CDR1 and CDR2 are SGHVS and FQNEAQ. This chain's CDR3 is CASSKTGARTEAFF. The CDR3 DNA sequence: TGTGCCAGCAGCAAGACAGGGGCGCGGACTGAAGCTTTCTTT. Full variable domain (rest looked up from reference TRBV7-8 and TRBJ1-1): GAGVSQSPRYKVAKRGQDVALRCDPISGHVSLFWYQQALGQGPEFLTYFQNEAQLDKSGLPSDRFFAERPEGSVSTLKIQRTQQEDSAVYLCASSKTGARTEAFFGQGTRLTVV.

This chain connects TRBV5-4 to TRBJ1-4; D remains ambiguous. Germline V gene data show CDR1 as SGHNT and CDR2 as YYREEE (reference sequence). The CDR3 totals 12 residues. The germline V and J ends were trimmed by 2 bases and 7 bases, with 6 bases remaining between them. CDR3 in amino acids: CASSLLGEKLFF. As DNA, the CDR3 is TGTGCCAGCAGCTTACTTGGTGAAAAACTGTTTTTT.

V gene TRBV5-5 combines with J gene TRBJ2-3; D ambiguous. The CDR3 loop spans 14 amino acids. Germline V gene data show CDR1 as SGHKS and CDR2 as YYEKEE (reference sequence). The V end lost 1 base, the J end lost 0 bases, and 6 bases lay between the germline ends. CDR3 bases: TGTGCCAGCAGCTTGCCCGGGAGCACAGATACGCAGTATTTT. It specifies CASSLPGSTDTQYF.

The count of this clone is one. This chain uses TRBV7-9 with TRBJ2-3; TRBD1 matches 9 bases. Germline V CDR1 and CDR2: SEHNR, FQNEAQ (reference sequence). Trimming removed 4 bases from V and 2 bases from J; junction bases left unmatched: 10. The CDR3 runs 17 residues. CDR3 sequence reads: CASSSSPGQGTTDTQYF. CDR3 coding DNA: TGTGCCAGCAGCTCATCGCCGGGACAGGGTACCACAGATACGCAGTATTTT.

The chain carries TRBV18 and TRBJ1-5; D gene uncertain. CDR1 and CDR2 (germline): KGHSH, LQKENI. Trimming removed 3 bases at V and 0 bases at J, with 6 bases between. CDR3 length: 14 residues. The CDR3 bases are TGTGCCAGCTCACCTAACTATAGCAATCAGCCCCAGCATTTT. It is translated as CASSPNYSNQPQHF.

This clone was seen only a few times. This chain uses TRBV5-1 with TRBJ2-1; 9 nucleotides agree with TRBD2. The CDR3 covers 16 residues. After removal of 0 bases from V and 5 bases from J, the junction contained 6 bases not matched to a gene. Germline values: CDR1 SGHRS, CDR2 YFSETQ. CDR3 coding DNA: TGCGCCAGCAGCTTGGGGCGCGGGGGGGCGGACAATGAGCAGTTCTTC. Translation gives CASSLGRGGADNEQFF. The full variable domain, its missing parts supplied by reference TRBV5-1 and TRBJ2-1, is KAGVTQTPRYLIKTRGQQVTLSCSPISGHRSVSWYQQTPGQGLQFLFEYFSETQRNKGNFPGRFSGRQFSNSRSEMNVSTLELGDSALYLCASSLGRGGADNEQFFGPGTRLTVL.